Sequencing of this T cell receptor (beta chain) was carried out in a study of blood T cells in healthy people across ages. Study-wide points: Because sorting was not performed, PBMCs prevented conclusive naive versus antigen-experienced comparison.

For this clonotype: Its antigen is not known.

The authors ran a second PCR of 7 to 11 cycles using a sample-barcoded 5' primer and a J-beta primer mix. TCRdb fed the 5' RACE reads into MiXCR, producing one record per CDR3 protein. The sample shows 1.5 million or so distinct CDR3 sequences, 40% to 50% of them seen only once. Roughly 10 milliliters of peripheral blood were drawn from each donor into EDTA-treated tubes. The sequence came from a woman under 30 in good health. The sequencing sample was made of blood.

This chain's CDR3 is CATRREDNEQFF. The CDR3 region has the DNA TGTGCCACCCGCAGGGAAGACAATGAGCAGTTCTTC. The rearrangement joins TRBV28 to TRBJ2-1, with D perhaps matching TRBD1 (5 bases). Trimming stripped 10 bases from V and 5 bases from J, with 12 bases between. The CDR3 length is 12 residues. The V gene's germline CDR1 is MDHEN and CDR2 SYDVKM.